These T cell receptor beta chains were read from a single sample in a study of identical twins. TCRdb reprocessed the 5' RACE reads via MiXCR and lists one record per CDR3 protein. The top ten hold approximately 3% of the sample, which has a few hundred thousand distinct CDR3 sequences, approximately 8.6% seen once. These records were also assigned to another study, of yellow fever vaccine responses in identical twins.

Sequenced input: CD8+ T cells sorted from blood. These receptors were obtained from a woman aged 18-35 years in good health. CDR3s include the opening cysteine and the closing phenylalanine or tryptophan. Each record gives: J gene, V gene, clone size, D gene, CDR3 protein, CDR3 DNA. D genes are given only for firm matches. Some rows have no size entry. The others give once, few or many, or a class for an expanded clone.

>TRBJ2-7|TRBV7-9|few|-
CASSLAEGVDYEQYF
TGTGCCAGCAGCTTAGCAGAGGGCGTGGACTACGAGCAGTACTTC
>TRBJ2-3|TRBV5-1|-|-
CASSWDTDTQYF
TGCGCCAGCAGTTGGGACACAGATACGCAGTATTTT
>TRBJ2-7|TRBV29-1|-|TRBD1
CSTETGPGEQYF
TGCAGCACCGAGACAGGGCCGGGCGAGCAGTACTTC
>TRBJ2-7|TRBV29-1|many|-
CSVRDINSYEQYF
TGCAGCGTTCGGGACATCAACTCCTACGAGCAGTACTTC
>TRBJ2-1|TRBV4-1|many|TRBD2
CASSQTSGIGNEQFF
TGCGCCAGCAGCCAGACTAGCGGGATTGGGAATGAGCAGTTCTTC
>TRBJ2-5|TRBV10-3|few|-
CAIRTTDQETQYF
TGTGCCATCAGGACGACAGATCAAGAGACCCAGTACTTC
>TRBJ2-1|TRBV6-4|few|TRBD2
CASSPGGTSGDYNEQFF
TGTGCCAGCAGTCCTGGGGGCACTAGCGGGGATTACAATGAGCAGTTCTTC
>TRBJ2-3|TRBV18|-|-
CASSPTRDGGDTDTQYF
TGTGCCAGCTCACCAACGAGGGACGGTGGGGACACAGATACGCAGTATTTT
>TRBJ2-1|TRBV12-3/TRBV12-4|many|TRBD1
CASSPRTGSNEQFF
TGTGCCAGCAGTCCACGGACAGGGTCAAATGAGCAGTTCTTC
>TRBJ2-1|TRBV6-2/TRBV6-3|few|-
CASSSGHYNEQFF
TGTGCCAGCAGTTCCGGGCACTACAATGAGCAGTTCTTC
>TRBJ1-1|TRBV2|-|-
CASPRNTEAFF
TGTGCCAGCCCCAGGAACACTGAAGCTTTCTTT
>TRBJ2-5|TRBV20-1|-|-
CSPRGLQETQYF
TGCAGTCCCAGGGGCCTTCAAGAGACCCAGTACTTC
>TRBJ2-3|TRBV29-1|many|TRBD1
CSVEDPFTTGGTDTQYF
TGCAGCGTTGAAGATCCCTTTACGACAGGGGGGACAGATACGCAGTATTTT
>TRBJ2-4|TRBV2|few|-
CASSDGFAKNIQYF
TGTGCCAGCAGTGACGGGTTTGCCAAAAACATTCAGTACTTC
>TRBJ2-7|TRBV11-2|few|-
CASRYTEPGSYEQYF
TGTGCCAGCAGGTATACCGAGCCGGGGTCCTACGAGCAGTACTTC
>TRBJ1-2|TRBV12-3/TRBV12-4|many|-
CASSLAPHYGYTF
TGTGCCAGCAGTTTAGCACCCCACTATGGCTACACCTTC
>TRBJ2-6|TRBV5-1|-|-
CASSLAVGSGANVLTF
TGCGCCAGCAGCTTGGCCGTAGGCTCTGGGGCCAACGTCCTGACTTTC
>TRBJ2-7|TRBV12-3/TRBV12-4|many|-
CASSPGTDPYEQYF
TGTGCCAGCAGCCCGGGGACGGACCCCTACGAGCAGTACTTC
>TRBJ2-3|TRBV2|-|TRBD2
CASRGIGGTTFTDTQYF
TGTGCCAGCAGGGGAATCGGGGGGACCACCTTCACAGATACGCAGTATTTT
>TRBJ2-7|TRBV25-1|few|TRBD1
CASSTRDREIEQYF
TGTGCCAGCAGTACCCGGGACAGGGAGATCGAGCAGTACTTC
>TRBJ2-7|TRBV28|few|-
CASSLAPGGRRSYEQYF
TGTGCCAGCAGTTTAGCCCCAGGAGGGAGGCGCTCCTACGAGCAGTACTTC
>TRBJ2-7|TRBV18|few|-
CASSPAAEPYEQYF
TGTGCCAGCTCACCTGCTGCGGAGCCCTACGAGCAGTACTTC
>TRBJ2-1|TRBV12-3/TRBV12-4|few|TRBD2
CASSELAFDNEQFF
TGTGCCAGCAGTGAACTAGCGTTCGACAATGAGCAGTTCTTC
>TRBJ1-2|TRBV12-3/TRBV12-4|many|-
CASSQNKYGYTF
TGTGCCAGCAGCCAAAATAAGTATGGCTACACCTTC
>TRBJ2-2|TRBV4-1|-|TRBD2
CASSQESQTSLTGELFF
TGCGCCAGCAGCCAAGAATCCCAGACTAGCTTAACCGGGGAGCTGTTTTTT
>TRBJ2-7|TRBV9|many|-
CASSLTGNINEQYF
TGTGCCAGCAGCCTAACAGGGAATATCAACGAGCAGTACTTC
>TRBJ1-2|TRBV10-3|few|-
CAISDSTSGVDYGYTF
TGTGCCATCAGCGACTCGACCTCAGGGGTAGATTATGGCTACACCTTC
>TRBJ1-1|TRBV7-3|few|-
CASSVVGDTEAFF
TGTGCCAGCAGCGTGGTTGGGGACACTGAAGCTTTCTTT
>TRBJ1-1|TRBV28|-|-
CASSSPYLEAFF
TGTGCCAGCAGCTCGCCCTATCTTGAAGCTTTCTTT
>TRBJ1-5|TRBV20-1|-|-
CSARETGIYSNQPQHF
TGCAGTGCTAGAGAGACGGGAATTTATAGCAATCAGCCCCAGCATTTT
>TRBJ1-4|TRBV5-8|few|TRBD1
CASSTRDRDEKLFF
TGTGCCAGCAGCACCCGGGACAGGGACGAAAAACTGTTTTTT
>TRBJ2-7|TRBV6-1|-|TRBD1
CASILRGTGTYEQYF
TGTGCCAGCATTCTAAGAGGGACAGGCACCTACGAGCAGTACTTC
>TRBJ2-7|TRBV12-3/TRBV12-4|-|-
CASSDDNSYEQYF
TGTGCCAGCAGTGACGACAATTCCTACGAGCAGTACTTC
>TRBJ2-1|TRBV29-1|few|-
CSVEGLPTTSYNEQFF
TGCAGCGTTGAAGGCCTTCCGACTACCTCCTACAATGAGCAGTTCTTC
>TRBJ2-1|TRBV20-1|few|TRBD2
CSAKRLAGNNEQFF
TGCAGTGCTAAGAGACTAGCGGGGAACAATGAGCAGTTCTTC
>TRBJ2-1|TRBV5-1|many|-
CASSFKLAKTPYNEQFF
TGCGCCAGCAGCTTTAAACTAGCTAAAACCCCCTACAATGAGCAGTTCTTC
>TRBJ2-7|TRBV27|few|TRBD1
CASSLRTGVYEQYF
TGTGCCAGCAGTTTACGGACAGGGGTCTACGAGCAGTACTTC